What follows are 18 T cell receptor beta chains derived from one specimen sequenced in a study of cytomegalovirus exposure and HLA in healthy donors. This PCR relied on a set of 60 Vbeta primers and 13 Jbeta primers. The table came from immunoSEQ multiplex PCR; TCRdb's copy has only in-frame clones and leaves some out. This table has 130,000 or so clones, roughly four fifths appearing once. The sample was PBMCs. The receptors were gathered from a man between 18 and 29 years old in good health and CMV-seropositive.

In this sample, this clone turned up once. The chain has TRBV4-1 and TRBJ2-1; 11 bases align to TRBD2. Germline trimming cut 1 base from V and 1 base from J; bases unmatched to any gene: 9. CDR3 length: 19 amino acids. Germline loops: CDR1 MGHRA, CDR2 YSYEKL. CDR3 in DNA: TGCGCCAGCAGCCAAGGCGCTTTAGCGGGAGGGCCGTCCTACAATGAGCAGTTCTTC. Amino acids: CASSQGALAGGPSYNEQFF.

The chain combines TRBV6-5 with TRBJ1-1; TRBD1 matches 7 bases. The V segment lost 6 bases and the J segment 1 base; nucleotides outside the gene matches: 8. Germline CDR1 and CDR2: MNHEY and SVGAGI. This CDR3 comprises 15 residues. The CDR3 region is CASSINRGKNTEAFF. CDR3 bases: TGTGCCAGCAGCATAAACAGGGGTAAGAACACTGAAGCTTTCTTT.

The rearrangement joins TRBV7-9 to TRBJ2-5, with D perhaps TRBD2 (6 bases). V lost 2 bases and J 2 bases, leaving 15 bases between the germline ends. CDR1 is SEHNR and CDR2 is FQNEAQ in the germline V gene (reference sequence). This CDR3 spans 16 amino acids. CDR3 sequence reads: CASSLKRLAAQETQYF. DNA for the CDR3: TGTGCCAGCAGCTTAAAAAGGTTAGCGGCTCAAGAGACCCAGTACTTC.

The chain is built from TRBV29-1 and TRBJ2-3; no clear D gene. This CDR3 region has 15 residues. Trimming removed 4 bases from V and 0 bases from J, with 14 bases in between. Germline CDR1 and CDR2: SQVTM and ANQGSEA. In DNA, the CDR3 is TGCAGCGTTGGGGCTGATCTTTCTAGCACAGATACGCAGTATTTT. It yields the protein CSVGADLSSTDTQYF.

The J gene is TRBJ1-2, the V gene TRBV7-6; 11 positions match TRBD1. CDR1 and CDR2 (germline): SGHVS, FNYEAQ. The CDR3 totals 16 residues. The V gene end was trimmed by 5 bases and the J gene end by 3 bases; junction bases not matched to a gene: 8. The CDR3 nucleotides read TGTGCCAGCAGCCCTCGGACAGGGGGCGCCGACTATGGCTACACCTTC. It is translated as CASSPRTGGADYGYTF.

CDR3 in DNA: TGTGCCAGCAGTTCCGAAACTACAGGGGGCGCGGGCTACACCTTC. It specifies CASSSETTGGAGYTF. This chain joins TRBV6-5 and TRBJ1-2; TRBD1 matches at 9 bases. The CDR3 length is 15 residues. V shed 4 bases and J 8 bases; nucleotides not matched to a gene: 11. Looked up from germline, CDR1 is MNHEY and CDR2 is SVGAGI.

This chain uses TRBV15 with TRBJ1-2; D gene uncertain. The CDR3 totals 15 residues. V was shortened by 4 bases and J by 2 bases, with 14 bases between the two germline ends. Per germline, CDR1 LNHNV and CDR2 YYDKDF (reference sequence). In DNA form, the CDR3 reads TGTGCCACCAGCACCAGAGGGAGCCCAAACTATGGCTACACCTTC. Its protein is CATSTRGSPNYGYTF.

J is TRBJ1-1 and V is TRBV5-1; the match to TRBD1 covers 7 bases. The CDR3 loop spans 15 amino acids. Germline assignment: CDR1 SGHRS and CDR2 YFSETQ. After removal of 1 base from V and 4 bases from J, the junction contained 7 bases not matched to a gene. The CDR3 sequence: CASSLSDRESTEAFF. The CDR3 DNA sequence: TGCGCCAGCAGCTTGAGTGACAGGGAGAGCACTGAAGCTTTCTTT.

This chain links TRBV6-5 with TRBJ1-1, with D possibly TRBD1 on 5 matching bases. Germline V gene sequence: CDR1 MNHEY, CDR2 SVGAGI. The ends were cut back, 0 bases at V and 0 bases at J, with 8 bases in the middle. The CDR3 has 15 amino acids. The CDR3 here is CASSYSSGLNTEAFF. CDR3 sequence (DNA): TGTGCCAGCAGTTACTCGTCAGGGCTGAACACTGAAGCTTTCTTT.

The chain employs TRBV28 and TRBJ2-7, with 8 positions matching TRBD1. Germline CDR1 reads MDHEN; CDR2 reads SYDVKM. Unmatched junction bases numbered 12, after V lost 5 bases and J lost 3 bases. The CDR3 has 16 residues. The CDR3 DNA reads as TGTGCCAGCAGTACCTCCGGACAGGGTGTTGACTACGAGCAGTACTTC. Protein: CASSTSGQGVDYEQYF.

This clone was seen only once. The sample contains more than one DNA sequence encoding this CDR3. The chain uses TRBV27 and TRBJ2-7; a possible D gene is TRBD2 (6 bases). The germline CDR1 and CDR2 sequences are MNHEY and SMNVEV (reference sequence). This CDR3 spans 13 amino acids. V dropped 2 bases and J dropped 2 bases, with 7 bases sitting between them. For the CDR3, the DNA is TGTGCCAGCAGTTTAGCGGGGACCTACGAGCAGTACTTC. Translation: CASSLAGTYEQYF.

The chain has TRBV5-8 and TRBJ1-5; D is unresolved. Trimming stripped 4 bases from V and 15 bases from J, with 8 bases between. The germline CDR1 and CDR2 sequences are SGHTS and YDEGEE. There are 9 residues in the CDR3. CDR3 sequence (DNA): TGTGCCAGCAGCCCTAGAGGGCATTTT. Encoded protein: CASSPRGHF.

This chain's CDR3 is CASSQESYRERYTF. The CDR3 bases are TGCGCCAGCAGCCAAGAATCGTACAGGGAGAGGTACACCTTC. This chain connects TRBV4-1 to TRBJ1-2; D may be TRBD1 (6 bases). The V end was cut by 0 bases, the J end by 11 bases, with 16 bases between. The germline V gene has CDR1 MGHRA and CDR2 YSYEKL. The CDR3 spans 14 residues.

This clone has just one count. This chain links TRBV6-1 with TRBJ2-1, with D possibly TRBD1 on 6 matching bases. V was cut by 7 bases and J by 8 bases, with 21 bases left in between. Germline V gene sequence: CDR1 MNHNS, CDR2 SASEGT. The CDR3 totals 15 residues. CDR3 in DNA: TGTGCCAGCAAGGCACCCCGAGACAGGATACATGAGCAGTTCTTC. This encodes CASKAPRDRIHEQFF.

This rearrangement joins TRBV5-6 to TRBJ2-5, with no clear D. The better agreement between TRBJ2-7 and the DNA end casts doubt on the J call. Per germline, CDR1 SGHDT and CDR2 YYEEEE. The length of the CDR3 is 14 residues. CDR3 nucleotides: TGTGCCAGCAGCTTTTTCTACAGCAGCTACGAGCAGTACTTC. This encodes CASSFFYSSYEQYF.

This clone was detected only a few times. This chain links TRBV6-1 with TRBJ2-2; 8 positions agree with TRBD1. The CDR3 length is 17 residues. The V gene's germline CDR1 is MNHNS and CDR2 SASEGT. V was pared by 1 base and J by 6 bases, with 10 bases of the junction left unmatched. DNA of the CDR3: TGTGCCAGCAGTGAAGAGTTTGGCAGGGGGCCCGCCGGGGAGCTGTTTTTT. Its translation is CASSEEFGRGPAGELFF.

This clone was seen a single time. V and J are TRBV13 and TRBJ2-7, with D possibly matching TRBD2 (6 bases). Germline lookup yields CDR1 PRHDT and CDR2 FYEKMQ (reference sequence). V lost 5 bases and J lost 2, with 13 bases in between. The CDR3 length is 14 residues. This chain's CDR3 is CASSGWRETYEQYF. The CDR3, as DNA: TGTGCCAGCAGCGGCTGGAGGGAAACCTACGAGCAGTACTTC.

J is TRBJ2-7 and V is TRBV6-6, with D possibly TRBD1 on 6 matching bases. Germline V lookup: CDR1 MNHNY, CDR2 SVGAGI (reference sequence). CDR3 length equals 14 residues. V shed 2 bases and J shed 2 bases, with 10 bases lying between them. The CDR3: CASSYEQGPYEQYF. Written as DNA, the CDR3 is TGTGCCAGCAGTTACGAGCAGGGGCCCTACGAGCAGTACTTC.